Below, one TCR beta chain is given with its context. CDR1 and CDR2 from the germline V gene are LGHDT and YNNKEL (reference sequence). The germline V and J ends were trimmed by 5 bases and 8 bases, with 18 bases remaining between them. The CDR3 length is 15 residues. This specimen comes from a study of blood T cell repertoires in COVID-19. About the research overall: Acute and convalescent COVID-19 specimens originated in the United States, Italy and Spain. In each case, the material was cDNA or gDNA derived from T cells, B-cell-depleted T cells, or PBMCs.

TCRdb keeps only in-frame clones here, not all; method: immunoSEQ multiplex PCR. Of about 140,000 clones in the sample, 80% to 85% were seen once. The sequenced material came from peripheral blood. V usage is TRBV3-1 (or the pseudogene TRBV3-2) and J usage is TRBJ1-4; the D is unclear. This clonotype originated in a human donor in a cohort sampled during active COVID-19. The CDR3 loop reads CASSTTPGHGEKLFF. CDR3 in DNA: TGTGCCAGCAGCACTACTCCGGGTCACGGGGAAAAACTGTTTTTT.